This TCR beta chain was sequenced for a study of shared T cell receptors in the human thymus. The table came from immunoSEQ multiplex PCR; TCRdb's copy has only in-frame clones and leaves some out. The sample lists around 340,000 clones; about 95% were seen once. The germline V and J ends were trimmed by 2 bases and 5 bases, with 7 bases remaining between them. CDR3 length equals 14 residues. Per germline, CDR1 MNHEY and CDR2 SMNVEV (reference sequence). The sequence was obtained from a human donor. What was sequenced was thymocytes. The rearrangement joins TRBV27 to TRBJ1-6; D is uncertain. The CDR3 sequence: CASSLGGHNSPLHF. The CDR3 nucleotides read TGTGCCAGCAGTTTAGGAGGACATAATTCACCCCTCCACTTT.